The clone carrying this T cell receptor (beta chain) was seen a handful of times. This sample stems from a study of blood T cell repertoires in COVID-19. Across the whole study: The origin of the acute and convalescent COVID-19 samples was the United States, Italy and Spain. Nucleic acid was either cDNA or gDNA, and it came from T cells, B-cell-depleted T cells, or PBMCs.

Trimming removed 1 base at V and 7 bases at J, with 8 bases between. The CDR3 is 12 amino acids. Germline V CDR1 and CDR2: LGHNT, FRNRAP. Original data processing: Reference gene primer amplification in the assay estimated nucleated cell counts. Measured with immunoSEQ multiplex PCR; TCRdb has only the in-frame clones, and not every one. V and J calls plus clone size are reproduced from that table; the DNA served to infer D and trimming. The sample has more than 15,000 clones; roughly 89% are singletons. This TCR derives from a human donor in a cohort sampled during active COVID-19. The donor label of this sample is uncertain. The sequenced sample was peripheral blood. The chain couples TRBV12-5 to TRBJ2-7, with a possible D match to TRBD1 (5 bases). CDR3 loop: CASGLGQREQYF. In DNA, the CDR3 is TGTGCTAGTGGTTTGGGACAGCGAGAGCAGTACTTC.